This T cell receptor beta chain was sequenced during a study of blood T cell repertoires in COVID-19. Germline CDR1 reads ENHRY; CDR2 reads SYGVKD. V shed 6 bases and J shed 4 bases, with 12 bases lying between them. This CDR3 spans 14 amino acids. Recruited during active infection, patients (from Seattle) were subsequently followed longitudinally. Source study methods: Nucleated cell number was recorded as an estimate derived from reference gene primer amplification. The assay was immunoSEQ multiplex PCR, and TCRdb's table has in-frame clones only and misses some. V and J calls and clone size are copied from that table; D and trimming were computed from the DNA. Of under 20,000 clones listed, 77% are singletons.

V gene TRBV10-3 combines with J gene TRBJ1-4, with D possibly matching TRBD1 (6 bases). The specimen sequenced was peripheral blood. This sequence originates from a man between 65 and 85 years old with COVID-19, enrolled during active disease. CDR3 bases: TGTGCCATCAGACAGGGCTCACTTAATGAAAAACTGTTTTTT. It specifies CAIRQGSLNEKLFF.